These T cell receptor beta chains were read from a single sample in a study of blood T cell repertoires in COVID-19. Profiled with immunoSEQ multiplex PCR; TCRdb holds only in-frame clones, not every one. This sample has 140,000 to 150,000 clones, with approximately 87% found just once. Sequencing input: PBMCs or T cells enriched from blood (not recorded which). Source of these receptors: a woman in her thirties with acute COVID-19. Both conserved end residues are part of each CDR3. Fields, in order: clone size, J gene, V gene, CDR3 protein. A clone size is listed for some rows: how often the clone was seen (once, few, many), or a class if it is expanded.

size: few; J: TRBJ2-6; V: TRBV6-6; CDR3: CASSFARDSGANVLTF
size: -; J: TRBJ2-7; V: TRBV4-3; CDR3: CASSQDISGTSGGYEQYF
size: few; J: TRBJ1-1; V: TRBV20-1; CDR3: CSAMRVTEAFF
size: -; J: TRBJ2-3; V: TRBV19; CDR3: CASSIDLEAGGTDTQYF
size: -; J: TRBJ2-7; V: TRBV11-2; CDR3: CASTPDGNSYEQYF
size: -; J: TRBJ1-6; V: TRBV28; CDR3: CASSTMTGGISPLHF
size: -; J: TRBJ2-7; V: TRBV11-2; CDR3: CASSSRYYEQYF
size: -; J: TRBJ1-4; V: TRBV28; CDR3: CASNLSGTGGEKLFF
size: once; J: TRBJ1-5; V: TRBV7-2; CDR3: CASSEQGYQPQHF
size: -; J: TRBJ2-7; V: TRBV28; CDR3: CASRLPGGFNPYEQYF
size: -; J: TRBJ2-2; V: TRBV3-1/TRBV3-2; CDR3: CASSQGQGYTGELFF
size: once; J: TRBJ2-3; V: TRBV9; CDR3: CASSAGRAQYF
size: once; J: TRBJ2-7; V: TRBV24-1; CDR3: CATSDPSYYEQYF
size: -; J: TRBJ1-2; V: TRBV28; CDR3: CASTRLGATYGYTF
size: -; J: TRBJ1-3; V: TRBV30; CDR3: CAWSVQGSGNTIYF
size: few; J: TRBJ2-3; V: TRBV19; CDR3: CASSAPRPATDTQYF
size: -; J: TRBJ2-7; V: TRBV4-1; CDR3: CASSHSSGSSYEQYF
size: once; J: TRBJ1-4; V: TRBV20-1; CDR3: CSASSPGQGNEKLFF
size: -; J: TRBJ2-1; V: TRBV11-2; CDR3: CASSRGGNEQFF
size: -; J: TRBJ2-1; V: TRBV2; CDR3: CASSRELAGALGEQFF
size: -; J: TRBJ2-7; V: TRBV20-1; CDR3: CSPRASYEQYF
size: -; J: TRBJ1-2; V: TRBV10-3; CDR3: CAIKNRDTEDGYTF
size: -; J: TRBJ2-2; V: TRBV28; CDR3: CASSLLGTSSNTGELFF